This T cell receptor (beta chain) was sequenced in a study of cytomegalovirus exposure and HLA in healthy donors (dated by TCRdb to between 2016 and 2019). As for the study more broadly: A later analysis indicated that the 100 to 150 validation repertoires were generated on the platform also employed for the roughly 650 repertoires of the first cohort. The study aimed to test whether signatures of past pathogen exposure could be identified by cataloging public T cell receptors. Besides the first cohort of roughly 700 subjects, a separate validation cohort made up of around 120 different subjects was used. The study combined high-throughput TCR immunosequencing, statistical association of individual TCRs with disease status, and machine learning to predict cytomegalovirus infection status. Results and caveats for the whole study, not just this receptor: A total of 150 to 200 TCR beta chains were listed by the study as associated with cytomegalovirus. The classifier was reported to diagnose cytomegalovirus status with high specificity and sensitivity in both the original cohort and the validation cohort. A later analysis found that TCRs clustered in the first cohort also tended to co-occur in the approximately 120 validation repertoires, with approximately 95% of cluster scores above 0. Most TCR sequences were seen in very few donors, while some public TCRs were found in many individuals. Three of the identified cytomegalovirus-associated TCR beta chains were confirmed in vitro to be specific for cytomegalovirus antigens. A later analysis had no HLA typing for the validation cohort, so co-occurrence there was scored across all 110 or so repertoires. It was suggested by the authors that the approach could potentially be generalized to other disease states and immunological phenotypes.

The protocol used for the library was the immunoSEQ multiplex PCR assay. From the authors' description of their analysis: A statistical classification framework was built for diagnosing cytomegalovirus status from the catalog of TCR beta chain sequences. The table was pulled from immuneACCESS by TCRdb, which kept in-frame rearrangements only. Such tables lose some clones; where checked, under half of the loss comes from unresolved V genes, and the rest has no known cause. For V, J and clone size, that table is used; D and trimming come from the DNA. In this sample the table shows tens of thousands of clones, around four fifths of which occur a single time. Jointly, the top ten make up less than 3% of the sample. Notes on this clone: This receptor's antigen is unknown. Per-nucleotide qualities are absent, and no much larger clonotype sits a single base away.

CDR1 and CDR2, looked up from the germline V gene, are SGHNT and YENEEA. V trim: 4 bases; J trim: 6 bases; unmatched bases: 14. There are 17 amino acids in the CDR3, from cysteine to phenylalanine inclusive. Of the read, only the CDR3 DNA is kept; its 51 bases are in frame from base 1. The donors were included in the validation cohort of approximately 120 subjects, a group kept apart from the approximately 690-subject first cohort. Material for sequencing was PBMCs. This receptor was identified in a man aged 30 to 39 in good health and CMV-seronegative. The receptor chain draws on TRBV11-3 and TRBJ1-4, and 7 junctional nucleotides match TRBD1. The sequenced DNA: TGTGCCAGCAGCTCTCCCTCCCGACAGGGATTCCATGAAAAACTGTTTTTT. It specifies CASSSPSRQGFHEKLFF.